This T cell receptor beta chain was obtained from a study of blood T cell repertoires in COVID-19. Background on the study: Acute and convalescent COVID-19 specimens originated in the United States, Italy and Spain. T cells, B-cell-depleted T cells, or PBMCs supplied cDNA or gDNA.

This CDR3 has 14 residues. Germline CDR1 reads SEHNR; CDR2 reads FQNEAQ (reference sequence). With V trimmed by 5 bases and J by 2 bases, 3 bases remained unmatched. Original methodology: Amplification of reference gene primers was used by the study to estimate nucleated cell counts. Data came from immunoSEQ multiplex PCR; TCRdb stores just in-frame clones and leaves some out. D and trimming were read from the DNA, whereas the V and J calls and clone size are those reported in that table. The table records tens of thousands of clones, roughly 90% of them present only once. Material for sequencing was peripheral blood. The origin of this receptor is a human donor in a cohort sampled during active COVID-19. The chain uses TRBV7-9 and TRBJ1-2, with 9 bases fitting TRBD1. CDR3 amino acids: CASSPGQGNYGYTF. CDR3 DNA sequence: TGTGCCAGCAGCCCGGGACAGGGCAACTATGGCTACACCTTC. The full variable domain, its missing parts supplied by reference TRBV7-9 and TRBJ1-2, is DTGVSQNPRHKITKRGQNVTFRCDPISEHNRLYWYRQTLGQGPEFLTYFQNEAQLEKSRLLSDRFSAERPKGSFSTLEIQRTEQGDSAMYLCASSPGQGNYGYTFGSGTRLTVV.